This T cell receptor beta chain was recovered during a study of CD8 T cells in ankylosing spondylitis. This clonotype was seen more than once but under ten times. Its target is unknown. Study-level results: Fewer than ten highly homologous variants made up a TCR beta motif that seemed to typify ankylosing spondylitis blood.

From the 5' RACE reads, TCRdb called clonotypes with MiXCR, one entry per CDR3 protein. The sample holds approximately 140,000 distinct CDR3 sequences, under 20% seen once. Sequencing was carried out using blood, either unsorted or a sorted T cell fraction (not recorded which). The receptor was derived from a male donor with ankylosing spondylitis.

This CDR3 reads CASSYSRDRGEDTQYF. In DNA, the CDR3 is TGTGCCAGCAGTTACTCTAGGGACAGGGGTGAAGATACGCAGTATTTT. The chain links TRBV6-5 to TRBJ2-3; 10 bases are shared with TRBD1. J gave up 5 bases and V 0 bases, and 5 bases lay outside the gene matches. Germline V CDR1 and CDR2: MNHEY, SVGAGI. The length of the CDR3 is 16 residues.